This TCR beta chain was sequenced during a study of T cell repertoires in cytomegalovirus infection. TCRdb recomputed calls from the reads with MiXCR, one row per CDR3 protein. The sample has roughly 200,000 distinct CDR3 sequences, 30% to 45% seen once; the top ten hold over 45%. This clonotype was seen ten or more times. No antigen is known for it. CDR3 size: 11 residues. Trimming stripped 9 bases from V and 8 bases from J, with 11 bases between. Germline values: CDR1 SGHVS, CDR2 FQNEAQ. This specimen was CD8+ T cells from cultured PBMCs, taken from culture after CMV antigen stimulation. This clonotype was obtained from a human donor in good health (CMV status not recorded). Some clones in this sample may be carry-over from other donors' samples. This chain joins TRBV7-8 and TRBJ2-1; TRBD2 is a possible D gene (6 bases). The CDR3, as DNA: TGTGCCAGTTCAGGCGGGGATGAGCAGTTCTTC. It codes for CASSGGDEQFF. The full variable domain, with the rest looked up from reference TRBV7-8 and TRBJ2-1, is GAGVSQSPRYKVAKRGQDVALRCDPISGHVSLFWYQQALGQGPEFLTYFQNEAQLDKSGLPSDRFFAERPEGSVSTLKIQRTQQEDSAVYLCASSGGDEQFFGPGTRLTVL.